The 3 T cell receptor beta chains given below trace back to one sample, sequenced in a study of cytomegalovirus exposure and HLA in healthy donors. The PCR made use of 60 Vbeta and 13 Jbeta primers. This table comes from immunoSEQ multiplex PCR, and its TCRdb copy is limited to in-frame clones, with some not included. The table includes roughly 180,000 clones, 60% to 80% detected once. Sequencing was carried out using PBMCs. The receptors originated from a woman between 45 and 65 years old in good health and CMV-seropositive.

The chain recombines TRBV9 with TRBJ1-5, with 7 positions matching TRBD1. CDR1 is SGDLS and CDR2 is YYNGEE in the germline V gene. J gave up 0 bases and V 3 bases, and 3 bases lay outside the gene matches. This CDR3 has 15 amino acids. The CDR3 sequence: CASSAGTDSNQPQHF. In DNA, the CDR3 is TGTGCCAGCAGCGCCGGGACAGATAGCAATCAGCCCCAGCATTTT.

This clone was counted a few times. The CDR3 DNA is TGTGCCAGCAGAGCAGGATTTCAGCCACGGCAGCCCCAGCATTTT. As protein: CASRAGFQPRQPQHF. The chain recombines TRBV2 with TRBJ1-5; D gene unclear. V was pared by 6 bases and J by 7 bases, with 19 bases between. The CDR3 has 15 residues. CDR1 SNHLY and CDR2 FYNNEI come from the germline V gene.

CDR3 sequence (DNA): TGTGCCAGTACCCCTATGGGACAGGGGACCGGGGAGCTGTTTTTT. Translated: CASTPMGQGTGELFF. The chain couples TRBV19 to TRBJ2-2; 10 nucleotides line up with TRBD1. The V gene end was trimmed by 7 bases and the J gene end by 5 bases; junction bases not matched to a gene: 7. This CDR3 has 15 amino acids. CDR1 is LNHDA and CDR2 is SQIVND in the germline V gene (reference sequence).